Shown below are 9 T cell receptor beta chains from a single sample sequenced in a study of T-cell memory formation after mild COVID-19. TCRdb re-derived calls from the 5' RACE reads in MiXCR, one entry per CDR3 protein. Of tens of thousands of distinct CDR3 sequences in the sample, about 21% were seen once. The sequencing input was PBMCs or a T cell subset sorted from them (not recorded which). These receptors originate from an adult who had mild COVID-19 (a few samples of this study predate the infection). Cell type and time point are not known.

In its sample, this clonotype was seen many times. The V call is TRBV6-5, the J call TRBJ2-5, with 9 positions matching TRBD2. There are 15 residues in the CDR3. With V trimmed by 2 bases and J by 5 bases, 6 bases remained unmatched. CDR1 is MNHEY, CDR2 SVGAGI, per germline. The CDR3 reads CASSYATSGLETQYF. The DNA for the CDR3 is TGTGCCAGCAGTTACGCGACTAGCGGTTTGGAGACCCAGTACTTC.

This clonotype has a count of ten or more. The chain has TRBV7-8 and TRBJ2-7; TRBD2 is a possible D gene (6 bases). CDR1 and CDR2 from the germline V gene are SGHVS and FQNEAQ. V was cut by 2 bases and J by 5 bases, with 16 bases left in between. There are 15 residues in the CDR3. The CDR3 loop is CASSLFLGRSHEQYF. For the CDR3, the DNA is TGTGCCAGCAGCTTATTTCTTGGGAGGAGCCACGAGCAGTACTTC.

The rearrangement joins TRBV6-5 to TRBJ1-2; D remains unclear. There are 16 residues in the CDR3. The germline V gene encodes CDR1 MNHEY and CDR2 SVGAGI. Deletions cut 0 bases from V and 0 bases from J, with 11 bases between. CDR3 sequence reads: CASSYSWGASNYGYTF. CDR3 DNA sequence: TGTGCCAGCAGTTACTCTTGGGGAGCTTCTAACTATGGCTACACCTTC.

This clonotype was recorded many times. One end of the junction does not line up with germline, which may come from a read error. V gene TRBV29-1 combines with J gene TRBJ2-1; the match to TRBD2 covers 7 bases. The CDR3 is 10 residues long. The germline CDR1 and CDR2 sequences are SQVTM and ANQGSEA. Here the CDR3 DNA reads TGTGCTAGCGGATACAATGAGCAGTTCTTC. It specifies CASGYNEQFF.

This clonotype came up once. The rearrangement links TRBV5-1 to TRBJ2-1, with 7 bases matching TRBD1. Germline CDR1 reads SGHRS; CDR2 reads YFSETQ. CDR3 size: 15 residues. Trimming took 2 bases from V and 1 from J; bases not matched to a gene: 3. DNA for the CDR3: TGCGCCAGCAGCTTAGGGGGCGGGTCCTACAATGAGCAGTTCTTC. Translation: CASSLGGGSYNEQFF.

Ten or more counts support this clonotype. CDR3: CASTWGGDTEAFF. Written as DNA, the CDR3 is TGTGCCAGCACTTGGGGAGGGGACACTGAAGCTTTCTTT. The chain links TRBV6-1 to TRBJ1-1; possibly TRBD1 for D (5 bases). V was shortened by 7 bases and J by 3 bases, with 12 bases between the two germline ends. The CDR3 sequence is 13 residues long. CDR1 is MNHNS, CDR2 SASEGT, per germline.

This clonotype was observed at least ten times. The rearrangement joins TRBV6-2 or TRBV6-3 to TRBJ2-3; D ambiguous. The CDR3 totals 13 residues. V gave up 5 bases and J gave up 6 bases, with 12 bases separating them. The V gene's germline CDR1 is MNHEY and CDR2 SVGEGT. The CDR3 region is CASSPSFRDTQYF. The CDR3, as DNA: TGTGCCAGCAGTCCGTCTTTTCGGGATACGCAGTATTTT.

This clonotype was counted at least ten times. CDR3 residues: CASSLGGLATTDTQYF. CDR3 DNA sequence: TGTGCCAGCAGCTTAGGAGGACTAGCTACCACAGATACGCAGTATTTT. The chain carries TRBV5-8 and TRBJ2-3, with 8 bases aligning to TRBD2. V shed 2 bases and J 2 bases; nucleotides not matched to a gene: 7. CDR3 length: 16 residues. CDR1 SGHTS and CDR2 YDEGEE come from the germline V gene.

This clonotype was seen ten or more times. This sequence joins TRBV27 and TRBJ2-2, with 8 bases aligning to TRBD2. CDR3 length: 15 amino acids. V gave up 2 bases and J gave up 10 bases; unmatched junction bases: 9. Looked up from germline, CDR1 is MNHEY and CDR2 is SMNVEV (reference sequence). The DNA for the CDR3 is TGTGCCAGCAGTTTAGCGGGGGGCGCTTTGGAGGAGCTGTTTTTT. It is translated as CASSLAGGALEELFF.